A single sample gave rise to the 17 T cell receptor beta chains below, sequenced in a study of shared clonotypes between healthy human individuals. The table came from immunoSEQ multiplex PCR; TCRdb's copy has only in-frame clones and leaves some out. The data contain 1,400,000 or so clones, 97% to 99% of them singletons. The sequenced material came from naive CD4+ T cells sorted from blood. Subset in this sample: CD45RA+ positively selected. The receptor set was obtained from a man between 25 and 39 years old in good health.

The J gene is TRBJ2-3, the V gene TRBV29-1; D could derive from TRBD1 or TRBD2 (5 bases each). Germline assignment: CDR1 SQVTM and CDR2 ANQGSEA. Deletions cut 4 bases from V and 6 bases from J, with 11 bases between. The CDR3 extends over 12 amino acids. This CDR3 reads CSVGLGEDTQYF. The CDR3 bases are TGCAGCGTTGGTCTAGGGGAGGATACGCAGTATTTT.

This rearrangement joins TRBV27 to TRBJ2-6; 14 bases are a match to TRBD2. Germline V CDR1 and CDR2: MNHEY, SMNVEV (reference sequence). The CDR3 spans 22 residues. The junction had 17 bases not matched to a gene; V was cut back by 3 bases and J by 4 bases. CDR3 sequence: CASSLLGRTTSGRAGGANVLTF. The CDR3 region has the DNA TGTGCCAGCAGTTTGCTGGGACGCACGACTAGCGGGAGGGCAGGGGGGGCCAACGTCCTGACTTTC.

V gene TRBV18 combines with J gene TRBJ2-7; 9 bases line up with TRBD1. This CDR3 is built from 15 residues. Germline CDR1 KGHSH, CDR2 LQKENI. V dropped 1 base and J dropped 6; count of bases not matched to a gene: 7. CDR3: CASSPLTGGAVEQYF. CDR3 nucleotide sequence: TGTGCCAGCTCACCACTGACAGGGGGGGCGGTCGAGCAGTACTTC.

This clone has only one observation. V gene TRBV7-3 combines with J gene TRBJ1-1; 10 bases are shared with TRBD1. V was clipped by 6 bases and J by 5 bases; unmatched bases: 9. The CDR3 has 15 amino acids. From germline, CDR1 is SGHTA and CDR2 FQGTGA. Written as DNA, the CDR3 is TGTGCCAGCAGTCCGACCGGGACAGGGGAGACTGAAGCTTTCTTT. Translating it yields CASSPTGTGETEAFF. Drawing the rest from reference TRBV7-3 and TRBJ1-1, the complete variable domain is GAGVSQTPSNKVTEKGKYVELRCDPISGHTALYWYRQSLGQGPEFLIYFQGTGAADDSGLPNDRFFAVRPEGSVSTLKIQRTERGDSAVYLCASSPTGTGETEAFFGQGTRLTVV.

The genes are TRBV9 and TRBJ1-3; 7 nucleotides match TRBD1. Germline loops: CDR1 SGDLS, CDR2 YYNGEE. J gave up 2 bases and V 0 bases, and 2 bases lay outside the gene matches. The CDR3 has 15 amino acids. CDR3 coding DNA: TGTGCCAGCAGCGTAGACAGGGGCACTGGAAACACCATATATTTT. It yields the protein CASSVDRGTGNTIYF.

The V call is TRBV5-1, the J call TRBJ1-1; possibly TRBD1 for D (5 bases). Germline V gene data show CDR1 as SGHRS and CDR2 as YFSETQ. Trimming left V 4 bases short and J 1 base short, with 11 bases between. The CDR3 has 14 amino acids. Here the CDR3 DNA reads TGCGCCAGCAGCAAGGACACCTGGAACACTGAAGCTTTCTTT. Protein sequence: CASSKDTWNTEAFF.

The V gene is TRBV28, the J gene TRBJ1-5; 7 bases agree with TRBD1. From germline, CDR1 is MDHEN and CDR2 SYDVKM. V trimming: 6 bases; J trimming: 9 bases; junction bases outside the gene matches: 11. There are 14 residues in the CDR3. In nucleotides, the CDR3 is TGTGCCAGCAGAGGACAGGCACCTGTTGGGCCCCAGCATTTT. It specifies CASRGQAPVGPQHF.

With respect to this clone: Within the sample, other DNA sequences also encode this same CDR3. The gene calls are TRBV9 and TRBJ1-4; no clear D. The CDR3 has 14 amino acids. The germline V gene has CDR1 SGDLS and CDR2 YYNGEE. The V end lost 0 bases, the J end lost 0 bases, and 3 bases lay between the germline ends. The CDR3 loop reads CASSVDPTNEKLFF. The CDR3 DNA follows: TGTGCCAGCAGCGTAGATCCAACTAATGAAAAACTGTTTTTT.

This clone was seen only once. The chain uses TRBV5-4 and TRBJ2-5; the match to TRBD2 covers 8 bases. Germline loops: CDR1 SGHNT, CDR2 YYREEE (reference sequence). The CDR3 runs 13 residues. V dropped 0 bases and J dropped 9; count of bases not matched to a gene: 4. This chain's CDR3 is CASSLGPGGAQYF. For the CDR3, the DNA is TGTGCCAGCAGCTTGGGCCCGGGAGGGGCCCAGTACTTC. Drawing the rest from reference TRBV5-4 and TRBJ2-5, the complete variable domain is ETGVTQSPTHLIKTRGQQVTLRCSSQSGHNTVSWYQQALGQGPQFIFQYYREEENGRGNFPPRFSGLQFPNYSSELNVNALELDDSALYLCASSLGPGGAQYFGPGTRLLVL.

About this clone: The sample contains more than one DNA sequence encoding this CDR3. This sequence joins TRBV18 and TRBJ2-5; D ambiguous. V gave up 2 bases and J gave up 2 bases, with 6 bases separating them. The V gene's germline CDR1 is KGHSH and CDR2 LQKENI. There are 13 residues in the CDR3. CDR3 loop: CASSPIRQETQYF. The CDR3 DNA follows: TGTGCCAGCTCACCAATACGACAAGAGACCCAGTACTTC. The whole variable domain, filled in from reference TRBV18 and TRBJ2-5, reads NAGVMQNPRHLVRRRGQEARLRCSPMKGHSHVYWYRQLPEEGLKFMVYLQKENIIDESGMPKERFSAEFPKEGPSILRIQQVVRGDSAAYFCASSPIRQETQYFGPGTRLLVL.

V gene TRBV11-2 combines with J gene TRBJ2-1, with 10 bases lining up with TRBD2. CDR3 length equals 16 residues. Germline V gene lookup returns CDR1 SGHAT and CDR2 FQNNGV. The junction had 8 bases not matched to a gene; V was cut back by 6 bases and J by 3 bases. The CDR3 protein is CASRGVSGRDYNEQFF. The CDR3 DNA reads TGTGCCAGCAGGGGGGTAAGCGGGAGGGACTACAATGAGCAGTTCTTC. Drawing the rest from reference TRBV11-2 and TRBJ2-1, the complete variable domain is EAGVAQSPRYKIIEKRQSVAFWCNPISGHATLYWYQQILGQGPKLLIQFQNNGVVDDSQLPKDRFSAERLKGVDSTLKIQPAKLEDSAVYLCASRGVSGRDYNEQFFGPGTRLTVL.

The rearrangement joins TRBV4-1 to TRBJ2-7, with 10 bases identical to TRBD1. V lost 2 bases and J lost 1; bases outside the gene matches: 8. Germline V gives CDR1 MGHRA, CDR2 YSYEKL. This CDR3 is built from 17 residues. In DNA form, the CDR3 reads TGCGCCAGCAGCCAATACAACCGGGACAGGGGTTCCTACGAGCAGTACTTC. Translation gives CASSQYNRDRGSYEQYF.

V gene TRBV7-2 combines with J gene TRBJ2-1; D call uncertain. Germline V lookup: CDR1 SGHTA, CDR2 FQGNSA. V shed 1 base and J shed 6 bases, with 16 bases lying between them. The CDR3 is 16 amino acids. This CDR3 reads CASSLGGYGTLNEQFF. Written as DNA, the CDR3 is TGTGCCAGCAGCTTAGGAGGATACGGTACACTCAATGAGCAGTTCTTC.

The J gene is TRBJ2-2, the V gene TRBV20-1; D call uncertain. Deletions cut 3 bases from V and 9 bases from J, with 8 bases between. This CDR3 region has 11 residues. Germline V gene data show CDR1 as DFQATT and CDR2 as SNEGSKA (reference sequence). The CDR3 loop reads CSARSKRELFF. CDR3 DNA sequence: TGCAGTGCTAGGTCAAAGAGGGAGCTGTTTTTT.

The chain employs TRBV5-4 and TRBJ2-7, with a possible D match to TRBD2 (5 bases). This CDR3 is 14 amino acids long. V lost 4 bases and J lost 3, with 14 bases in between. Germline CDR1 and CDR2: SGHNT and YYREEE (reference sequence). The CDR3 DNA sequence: TGTGCCAGCAGCCCCCGAGCGGCGAGCTACGAGCAGTACTTC. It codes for CASSPRAASYEQYF. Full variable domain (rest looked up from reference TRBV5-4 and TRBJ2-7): ETGVTQSPTHLIKTRGQQVTLRCSSQSGHNTVSWYQQALGQGPQFIFQYYREEENGRGNFPPRFSGLQFPNYSSELNVNALELDDSALYLCASSPRAASYEQYFGPGTRLTVT.

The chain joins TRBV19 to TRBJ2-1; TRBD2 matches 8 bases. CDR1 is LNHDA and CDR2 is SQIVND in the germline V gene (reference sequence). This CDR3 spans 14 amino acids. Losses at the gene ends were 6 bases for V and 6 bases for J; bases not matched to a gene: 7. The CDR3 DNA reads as TGTGCCAGTAGGGGCGGGAGGCCCGGCAATGAGCAGTTCTTC. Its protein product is CASRGGRPGNEQFF.

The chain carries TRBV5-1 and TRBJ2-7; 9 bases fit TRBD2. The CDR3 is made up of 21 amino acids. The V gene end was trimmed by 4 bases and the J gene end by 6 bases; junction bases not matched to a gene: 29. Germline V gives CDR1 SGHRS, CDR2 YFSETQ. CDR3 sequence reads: CASSGSRRASGTAIDWGEQYF. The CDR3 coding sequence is TGCGCCAGCAGCGGCTCGCGGCGGGCTAGCGGGACCGCAATTGACTGGGGCGAGCAGTACTTC. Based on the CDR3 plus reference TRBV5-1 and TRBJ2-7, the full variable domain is KAGVTQTPRYLIKTRGQQVTLSCSPISGHRSVSWYQQTPGQGLQFLFEYFSETQRNKGNFPGRFSGRQFSNSRSEMNVSTLELGDSALYLCASSGSRRASGTAIDWGEQYFGPGTRLTVT.